These T cell receptor beta chains were read from a single sample in a study of monozygotic twins with inflammatory bowel disease. TCRdb re-called the 5' RACE reads; every CDR3 protein appears as one record, without DNA. Recorded for this sample: about 330,000 distinct CDR3 sequences. Specimen: blood. The receptors stem from a human donor with ulcerative colitis or Crohn's disease, or a healthy co-twin of an affected twin (not recorded which). The CDR3 runs from the conserved cysteine through the conserved F or W.

v_call	j_call	cdr3_aa
TRBV19	TRBJ2-7	CASSDGTSGSSYEQYF
TRBV12-3/TRBV12-4	TRBJ2-1	CASSLRVGEQFF
TRBV3-1	TRBJ1-1	CATQGFANTEAFF
TRBV5-1	TRBJ2-5	CASSSGQGTETQYF
TRBV20-1	TRBJ2-5	CSARPSGGRETQYF
TRBV10-3	TRBJ2-7	CAISGTSSDRAKYF
TRBV29-1	TRBJ2-7	CSVVSEVSYEQYF
TRBV20-1	TRBJ1-6	CSALTDRVGSPLHF
TRBV6-1	TRBJ2-7	CASSEEDRKSDEQYF
TRBV12-3/TRBV12-4	TRBJ2-1	CASSVAGSYNEQFF
TRBV12-3/TRBV12-4	TRBJ2-3	CASSLGLAGGDTQYF
TRBV5-1	TRBJ1-1	CASSSVPDQEAFF
TRBV19	TRBJ2-1	CASSREAGNNEQFF
TRBV12-3/TRBV12-4	TRBJ1-1	CASNHDRRPTEAFF
TRBV4-1	TRBJ1-3	CASSQGRQGRLSGNTIYF
TRBV6-1	TRBJ2-5	CASSRTTSGLQETQYF
TRBV12-3/TRBV12-4	TRBJ2-2	CASRAGRQGELFF
TRBV11-1	TRBJ1-2	CASSRSGQTYGYTF
TRBV7-2	TRBJ2-3	CASSLSPGAYTDTQYF
TRBV10-3	TRBJ2-7	CAISGSDSSQAYEQYF
TRBV21-1	TRBJ2-3	CASSIRRQGRESDTQYF
TRBV4-1	TRBJ2-3	CASSQVGGPLPADTQYF
TRBV5-6	TRBJ2-5	CASSLVGPAPGRETQYF
TRBV19	TRBJ2-3	CASSQQGSTDTQYF
TRBV19	TRBJ1-1	CASRVRQTEYEAFF
TRBV7-9	TRBJ1-1	CASSFQTADTEAFF
TRBV14	TRBJ2-2	CASSQGRKTPGELFF
TRBV19	TRBJ1-1	CASSMGVVDTEAFF
TRBV5-1	TRBJ2-1	CASSLNYYNEQFF
TRBV28	TRBJ2-5	CASSPTGKTQYF
TRBV20-1	TRBJ2-7	CSAAWGNEQYF
TRBV5-1	TRBJ2-7	CASSGSVEQYF
TRBV4-2	TRBJ2-7	CASSQDRTSAYEQYF
TRBV2	TRBJ2-5	CASSEAERAGLGGETQYF
TRBV5-1	TRBJ1-4	CASSADEKLFF
TRBV5-1	TRBJ2-6	CASSSGTTGANVLTF
TRBV6-4	TRBJ1-3	CASSRKSRNTIYF
TRBV20-1	TRBJ2-1	CRAQGAPIPSRGYNEQFF
TRBV12-3/TRBV12-4	TRBJ1-6	CASRLGQGNSPLHF
TRBV4-3	TRBJ1-3	CASSPGISLSGNTIYF
TRBV27	TRBJ1-3	CASSFGRPGNTIYF
TRBV10-3	TRBJ2-1	CAISTSGGSGTYNEQFF
TRBV7-2	TRBJ2-7	CASSHSGRTNEQYF
TRBV9	TRBJ2-2	CASSVGLAGARTGELFF
TRBV20-1	TRBJ2-7	CSASRSPPPYYEQYF
TRBV12-3/TRBV12-4	TRBJ2-4	CASTSSGGRDIQYF
TRBV6-2/TRBV6-3	TRBJ1-1	CASSSGFNPLNTEAFF
TRBV5-4	TRBJ2-2	CASSLEAGMNTGELFF
TRBV7-3	TRBJ2-2	CASSLSVNTGELFF
TRBV5-1	TRBJ2-5	CASGGGGGEETQYF
TRBV29-1	TRBJ2-7	CSVARTENIKQYF
TRBV30	TRBJ2-3	CAWSRDYDFVTDTQYF
TRBV5-1	TRBJ2-7	CASSLEVTRYEQYF
TRBV6-5	TRBJ2-7	CASSYSPSGSSEQYF
TRBV6-5	TRBJ1-6	CASSYGTGVNSPLHF
TRBV20-1	TRBJ2-2	CSAEASGRITGELFF
TRBV6-5	TRBJ2-7	CASSPGLAGGPKSSYEQYF
TRBV27	TRBJ1-1	CASSFGGWYPNTEAFF
TRBV29-1	TRBJ1-1	CSVEGRFGAEAFF